This T cell receptor beta chain was found in a study of T cell responses to AZD1222 COVID-19 vaccine. General study points: Regions 160-218 and 743-854 held dominance among vaccine-associated CD4 TCRs, which spanned spike. Clonal diversity may have been underestimated, and the donors were mostly white British, with more females than males. Repertoire sampling was restricted to post-peak T cell response timepoints. Vaccination with two AZD1222 doses was followed by a rise in Spike-specific TCR breadth and depth.

The table came from immunoSEQ multiplex PCR; TCRdb's copy has only in-frame clones and leaves some out. The sample holds approximately 120,000 clones, about 89% seen once. There are a few counts of this clone. What it binds is not known. Trimming shortened V by 1 base and J by 4 bases, and 15 bases separated the two germline ends. Germline V gene sequence: CDR1 LGHNA, CDR2 YNFKEQ. This CDR3 is 16 amino acids long. Material: peripheral blood, obtained on day 0 of MenACWY control vaccination. The chain links TRBV4-2 to TRBJ2-3; D call uncertain. The TCR comes from an adult in good health. The CDR3 is CASSQGGGEGADTQYF. DNA of the CDR3: TGTGCCAGCAGCCAAGGGGGTGGAGAAGGCGCAGATACGCAGTATTTT.